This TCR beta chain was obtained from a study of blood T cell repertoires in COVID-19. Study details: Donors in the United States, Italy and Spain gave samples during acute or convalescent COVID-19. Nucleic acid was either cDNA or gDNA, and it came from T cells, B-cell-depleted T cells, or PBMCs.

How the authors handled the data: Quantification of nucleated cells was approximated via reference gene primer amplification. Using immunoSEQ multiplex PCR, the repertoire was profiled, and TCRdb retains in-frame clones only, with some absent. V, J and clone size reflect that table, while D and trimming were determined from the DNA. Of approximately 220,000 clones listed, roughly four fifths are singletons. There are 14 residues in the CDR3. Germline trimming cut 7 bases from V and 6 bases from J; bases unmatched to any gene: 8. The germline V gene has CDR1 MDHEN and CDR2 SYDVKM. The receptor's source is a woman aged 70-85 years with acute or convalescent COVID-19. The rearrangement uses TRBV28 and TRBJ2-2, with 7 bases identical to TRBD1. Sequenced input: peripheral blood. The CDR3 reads CASNSGGSSGELFF. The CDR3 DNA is TGTGCCAGCAACTCAGGGGGTAGCTCCGGGGAGCTGTTTTTT.